The clone carrying this TCR beta chain was recorded at least ten times. The record originates from a study of T-cell memory formation after mild COVID-19. TCRdb reprocessed the 5' RACE reads via MiXCR and lists one record per CDR3 protein. This table holds approximately 340,000 distinct CDR3 sequences, roughly 15% found once. V dropped 5 bases and J dropped 8; count of bases not matched to a gene: 17. Germline CDR1 is SGHTA and CDR2 is FQGNSA. The CDR3 is 16 residues long. This receptor was obtained from a young man who had mild COVID-19 (a few samples of this study predate the infection). Cell type and time point are not known. The sample taken for sequencing was PBMCs or a T cell subset sorted from them (not recorded which). V gene TRBV7-2 combines with J gene TRBJ1-2, with 7 bases identical to TRBD1. The DNA of the CDR3 is TGTGCCAGCAGCCGAGAATTTAGACAGGGAGGAAGCGGCTACACCTTC. It translates to CASSREFRQGGSGYTF.